The sequence of this TCR beta chain was determined in a study of control samples from healthy donors and cancer patients. This clone was seen more than once but under ten times. TCRdb's copy holds only in-frame clones and misses some; the assay was immunoSEQ multiplex PCR. The sample shows tens of thousands of clones, about four fifths of them seen only once. This TCR came from a man between 65 and 85 years old with lung cancer. The sequencing input was PBMCs.

The CDR3 protein is CASSARTEKAGDYNSPLHF. The DNA of the CDR3 is TGTGCCAGCAGCGCCCGGACAGAGAAAGCAGGGGATTATAATTCACCCCTCCACTTT. V usage is TRBV21-1 and J usage is TRBJ1-6; the table's D call, TRBD1, was not checked against the DNA. TRBV21-1 is designated a pseudogene. The CDR3 spans 19 residues.